This T cell receptor beta chain appears in the sequencing data of a study of cytomegalovirus exposure and HLA in healthy donors. Study observations and caveats: For cytomegalovirus status, the classifier reportedly gave diagnoses with high specificity and sensitivity. One later analysis, an examination of the 100 to 150 validation repertoires, found that first-cohort TCR clusters tended to co-occur in them. Cytomegalovirus association was assigned to 150 to 200 TCR beta chains.

Libraries were prepared by immunoSEQ multiplex PCR; TCRdb keeps only in-frame clonotypes and omits some of them. This table holds a few hundred thousand clones, over 80% found once. CDR1 is MNHEY, CDR2 SVGAGI, per germline. The germline V and J ends were trimmed by 2 bases and 12 bases, with 10 bases remaining between them. The CDR3 loop spans 11 amino acids. In its sample, this clone was seen many times. Its antigen is currently unknown. Sample: PBMCs. V gene TRBV6-5 combines with J gene TRBJ1-1; D gene ambiguous. The TCR sequence derives from a woman between 18 and 29 years old in good health and CMV-seronegative. The CDR3 reads CASSYPPITFF. CDR3 coding DNA: TGTGCCAGCAGTTACCCTCCTATAACTTTCTTT.